Listed below are T cell receptor beta chains from one sample, sequenced in a study of vaccination and CD4 T cells after COVID-19. TCRdb used MiXCR to reprocess the PCR reads, holding one entry per CDR3 protein. The sample carries some 10,000 distinct CDR3 sequences, around 57% recorded once. Which antigens these TCRs recognize remains unknown. Sequenced: CD4+ T cells from blood, cultured in vitro. These TCRs come from a human donor who had recovered from COVID-19. Each CDR3 is given with its conserved first and last residue. The D gene is left open where the match is weak. Part of the rows lack a size; the others show once, few, many or a class for expanded clones.

d_call,j_call,v_call,clone_size,cdr3_nt,cdr3_aa
TRBD1,TRBJ1-5,TRBV28,few,TGTGCCAGCAGTTTTCTCGGACAGGGGGGTCAGCCCCAGCATTTT,CASSFLGQGGQPQHF
.,TRBJ1-2,TRBV19,.,TGTGCCAGTAGTATAGGGCAGGGAACCAACTATGGCTACACCTTC,CASSIGQGTNYGYTF
TRBD1,TRBJ2-7,TRBV11-3,few,TGTGCCAGCAGCCCCACCGGGACAGGGTACTACGAGCAGTACTTC,CASSPTGTGYYEQYF
TRBD2,TRBJ2-1,TRBV10-1,few,TGCGCCAGCAGTGGAGCTAGCGGAACAAATGAGCAGTTCTTC,CASSGASGTNEQFF
TRBD2,TRBJ2-7,TRBV20-1,.,TGCAGTGCCCCGACTAGCGAGAGCTCCTACGAGCAGTACTTC,CSAPTSESSYEQYF
.,TRBJ1-2,TRBV19,.,TGTGCCAGTAGTCTGCGGACCCCCGCCTATGGCTACACCTTC,CASSLRTPAYGYTF
.,TRBJ2-5,TRBV6-1,.,TGTGCCAGCACCAGCGCAGGGGGGGGAAAAGAGACCCAGTACTTC,CASTSAGGGKETQYF
TRBD2,TRBJ2-3,TRBV6-4,.,TGTGCCAGCAGTGTAGCGGGAGGCACAGATACGCAGTATTTT,CASSVAGGTDTQYF
.,TRBJ2-3,TRBV29-1,.,TGCAGCGCCACTAGTGTTCAAAGCACAGATACGCAGTATTTT,CSATSVQSTDTQYF
.,TRBJ2-7,TRBV27,.,TGTGCCAGCAGGACGGGACCGGGCGTGGGGCAGTACTTC,CASRTGPGVGQYF
TRBD2,TRBJ2-3,TRBV7-9,.,TGTGCCAGCAGCTGGCTCATAGCGGGAGGGCAAGATACGCAGTATTTT,CASSWLIAGGQDTQYF
.,TRBJ1-2,TRBV6-1,few,TGTGCCACCCGGGACGGATCCAACTATGGCTACACCTTC,CATRDGSNYGYTF
.,TRBJ1-6,TRBV7-2,once,TGTGCCAGCAGCTTAGCCACAGCCCTAGAACGAGGATTTTCACCCCTCCACTTT,CASSLATALERGFSPLHF
TRBD1,TRBJ2-2,TRBV6-1,.,TGTGCCAGCAAAGGGACAGGGCGTATTGCCGGGGAGCTGTTTTTT,CASKGTGRIAGELFF
.,TRBJ1-5,TRBV30,.,TGTGCCTGGAGTGTCAGGAATCTTCGGAGCAATCAGCCCCAGCATTTT,CAWSVRNLRSNQPQHF
.,TRBJ2-1,TRBV20-1,.,TGCAGTGCTAGAGACCCGACTCCTCGCGACTACAATGAGCAGTTCTTC,CSARDPTPRDYNEQFF
TRBD2,TRBJ2-7,TRBV4-2,.,TGTGCCAGCAGCCAAAATCTAGCGGGGGGCCACGGCGAGCAGTACTTC,CASSQNLAGGHGEQYF
TRBD1,TRBJ1-1,TRBV6-1,few,TGTGCCAGCAGTAGAGGACAGGGAAGCACTGAAGCTTTCTTT,CASSRGQGSTEAFF
TRBD1,TRBJ1-2,TRBV2,.,TGTGCCAGCAATCGGGACAGCTCTACTCTTAACTATGGCTACACCTTC,CASNRDSSTLNYGYTF
.,TRBJ2-3,TRBV6-5,.,TGTGCCAGCAGTTACCGGCCTCTTTCCACAGATACGCAGTATTTT,CASSYRPLSTDTQYF
.,TRBJ2-5,TRBV6-5,.,TGTGCCAGCAGTTACGGAGGGGGGGCCGAGACCCAGTACTTC,CASSYGGGAETQYF
.,TRBJ2-5,TRBV10-1,.,TGCGCCAGCAGTGAGTCGGGGGCCCAAGAGACCCAGTACTTC,CASSESGAQETQYF
.,TRBJ2-5,TRBV11-3,.,TGTGCCAGCAGCTCTTTACGTGGGCAAGAGACCCAGTACTTC,CASSSLRGQETQYF
.,TRBJ1-1,TRBV11-3,.,TGTGCCAGCAGCTTAGGGCGCAGGGGTAAGGACACTGAAGCTTTCTTT,CASSLGRRGKDTEAFF
TRBD1,TRBJ2-7,TRBV7-2,.,TGTGCCAGCAGCAGTCAGGGGGCTGTCTACGAGCAGTACTTC,CASSSQGAVYEQYF
.,TRBJ2-7,TRBV7-9,.,TGCGCCAGCAGCTTGGAGAGTATTTCCTACGAGCAGTACTTC,CASSLESISYEQYF
.,TRBJ1-1,TRBV24-1,.,TGTGCCACCAGTGATCAGGGGAGTGAAGCTTTCTTT,CATSDQGSEAFF
.,TRBJ1-1,TRBV7-8,.,TGTGCCAGCAGCACACAGATGAACACTGAAGCTTTCTTT,CASSTQMNTEAFF
.,TRBJ2-2,TRBV28,few,TGTGCCAGCAGACGGGACCTGGCCGGGGAGCTGTTTTTT,CASRRDLAGELFF
.,TRBJ1-1,TRBV4-1,.,TGCGCCAGCAGCCAAGATCTATCGGGCACTGAAGCTTTCTTT,CASSQDLSGTEAFF
TRBD2,TRBJ2-5,TRBV7-9,few,TGTGCCAGCAGCTTAGGGTTAGCGGGAGGTATAGAGACCCAGTACTTC,CASSLGLAGGIETQYF
.,TRBJ2-7,TRBV19,.,TGTGCCAGTACTAATAACGTAGTCCGAAGCCCCTACGAGCAGTACTTC,CASTNNVVRSPYEQYF
TRBD1,TRBJ2-1,TRBV7-3,.,TGTGCCAGCAGCCTAGGACAGGGTCAGTTCTTC,CASSLGQGQFF
TRBD1,TRBJ1-1,TRBV7-8,.,TGTGCCAGCAGCTTAGTAGTCAGGCCTACCGGGACAGGGAAGAGGTGGACTGAAGCTTTCTTT,CASSLVVRPTGTGKRWTEAFF
TRBD1,TRBJ1-6,TRBV6-1,once,TGTGCCAGCAGTCCCCCGGACAGGGGGCGAGAAGACCCCAATTCACCCCTCCACTTT,CASSPPDRGREDPNSPLHF
TRBD2,TRBJ2-3,TRBV6-1,.,TGTGCCAGCAGGTCTAGCGGGAGGGCAGATACGCAGTATTTT,CASRSSGRADTQYF
.,TRBJ1-5,TRBV19,.,TGTGCCAGCGTACCCCCAGGAGGTAGCAATCAGCCCCAGCATTTT,CASVPPGGSNQPQHF
.,TRBJ1-2,TRBV18,few,TGTGCCAGCTCACCACCGGGAGGTCTAGCTAACTATGGCTACACCTTC,CASSPPGGLANYGYTF
TRBD2,TRBJ2-5,TRBV6-2/TRBV6-3,.,TGTGCCAGCAGTTACCCAGCGGGGCCGGACCAAGAGACCCAGTACTTC,CASSYPAGPDQETQYF
.,TRBJ1-2,TRBV5-8,.,TGTGCCAGCAGCGTCCAAGGGTGGCGTCAGATCTATGGCTACACCTTC,CASSVQGWRQIYGYTF
.,TRBJ1-2,TRBV5-4,.,TGTGCCAGCAGCAATAGCAGGGACTATGGCTACACCTTC,CASSNSRDYGYTF
.,TRBJ1-6,TRBV20-1,.,TGCAGTGCTAGGCCCACAGCAGCCAATTCACCCCTCCACTTT,CSARPTAANSPLHF
.,TRBJ2-2,TRBV7-8,.,TGTGCCAGCAGCCGGAGAAGCGGGGAGCTGTTTTTT,CASSRRSGELFF
.,TRBJ2-7,TRBV2,few,TGTGCCAGCAGTTACGGGACACAGAGCTCCTACGAGCAGTACTTC,CASSYGTQSSYEQYF
TRBD1,TRBJ2-1,TRBV5-1,medium-sized,TGCGCCAGCAGCTTGACAGGGGGCAACTCCTACAATGAGCAGTTCTTC,CASSLTGGNSYNEQFF
.,TRBJ1-1,TRBV6-1,.,TGTGCCAGCGGAGGACCCTACACTGAAGCTTTCTTT,CASGGPYTEAFF
TRBD2,TRBJ2-7,TRBV27,.,TGTGCCAGCACCCCCCTGAGTAGCGGGAGCTCCTACGAGCAGTACTTC,CASTPLSSGSSYEQYF
TRBD2,TRBJ2-3,TRBV20-1,few,TGCAGTGCTCTAGCGGTGAGCACAGATACGCAGTATTTT,CSALAVSTDTQYF
.,TRBJ2-1,TRBV24-1,few,TGTGCCACCAGTGCGGGGGGCTCCCCGGGTGAGCAGTTCTTC,CATSAGGSPGEQFF